Described below is a single T cell receptor beta chain sequence and its context. The data were taken from a study of cytomegalovirus exposure and HLA in healthy donors. The PCR contained 60 Vbeta and 13 Jbeta primers. Produced via immunoSEQ multiplex PCR; TCRdb's table is partial and in-frame only. The profile shows under 150,000 clones, approximately 80% of them singletons. This CDR3 is built from 13 residues. With 8 bases removed from V and 8 bases from J, the gap between germline ends came to 18 bases. Germline CDR1 and CDR2: LNHDA and SQIVND (reference sequence). The chain couples TRBV19 to TRBJ1-2, with D possibly TRBD1 on 5 matching bases. This clonotype was obtained from a male donor in good health and CMV-seronegative. Sequencing was performed on PBMCs. The CDR3 sequence is CASVAGKEKGYTF. The CDR3 DNA reads as TGTGCCAGTGTGGCAGGGAAGGAGAAAGGCTACACCTTC.